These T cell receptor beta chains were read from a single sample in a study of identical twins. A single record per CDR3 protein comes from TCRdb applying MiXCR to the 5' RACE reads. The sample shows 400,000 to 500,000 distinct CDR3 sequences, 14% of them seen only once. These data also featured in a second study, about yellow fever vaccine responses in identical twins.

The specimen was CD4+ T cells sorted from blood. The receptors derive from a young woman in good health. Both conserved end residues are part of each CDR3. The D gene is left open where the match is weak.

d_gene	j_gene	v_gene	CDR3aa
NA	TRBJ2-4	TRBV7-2	CASSPERTLKNIQYF
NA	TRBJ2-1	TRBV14	CASSQDLTRNEQFF
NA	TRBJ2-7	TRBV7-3	CASSPPRGPYEQYF
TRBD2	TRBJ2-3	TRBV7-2	CASSRTRSGGARDTQYF
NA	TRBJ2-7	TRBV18	CASSPLADTYEQYF
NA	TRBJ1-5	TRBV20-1	CSAGAQGHQPQHF
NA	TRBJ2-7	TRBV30	CAWSVRGAHEQYF
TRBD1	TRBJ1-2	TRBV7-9	CASSKRDRGPGYTF
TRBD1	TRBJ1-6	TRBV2	CATKPAGGNSPLHF
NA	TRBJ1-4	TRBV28	CASTLPTNEKLFF
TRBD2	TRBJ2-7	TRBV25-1	CASSEASGGGYEQYF
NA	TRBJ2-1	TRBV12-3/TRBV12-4	CASSSPFVPPYEQFF
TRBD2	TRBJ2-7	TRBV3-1	CASSLQREGPAF
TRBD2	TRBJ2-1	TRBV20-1	CSASGSGGVNEQFF
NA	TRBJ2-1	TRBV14	CASSQGIRRERGNEQFF
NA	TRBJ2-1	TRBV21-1	CASTEPGGGNEQFF
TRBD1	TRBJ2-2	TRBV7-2	CASSLGGQGGTGELFF
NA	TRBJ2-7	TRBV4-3	CASSQAGTTEQYF
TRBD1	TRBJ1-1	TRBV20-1	CSARAGGNTEAFF
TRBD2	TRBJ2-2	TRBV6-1	CASSEPGLAGGRHTGELFF
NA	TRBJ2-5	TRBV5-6	CASSLAGRKTQYF
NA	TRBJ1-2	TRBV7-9	CASSLENRARDGYTF
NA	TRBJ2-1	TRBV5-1	CASSLRGGAFNEQFF
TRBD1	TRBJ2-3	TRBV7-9	CASSYRRTGVADTQYF
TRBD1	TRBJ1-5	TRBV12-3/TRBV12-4	CASRLGQGAGNQPQHF
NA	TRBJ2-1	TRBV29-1	CSSTRLSSYNEQFF
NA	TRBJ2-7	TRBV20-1	CSATGGGRSSYEQYF
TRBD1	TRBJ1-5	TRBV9	CASSVGAGGQPQHF
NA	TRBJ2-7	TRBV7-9	CASSSYLTDPRGEQYF
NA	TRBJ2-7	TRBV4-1	CASSQGPSYEQYF
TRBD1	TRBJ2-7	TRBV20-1	CSARTGGKYEQYF
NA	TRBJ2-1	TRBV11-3	CASSSKVGVGNNEQFF
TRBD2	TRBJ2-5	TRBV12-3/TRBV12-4	CASSSSGGGETQYF
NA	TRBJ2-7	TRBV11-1	CASSFQGTSYEQYF
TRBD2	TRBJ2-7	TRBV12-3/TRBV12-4	CASGLIAGAPYEQYF
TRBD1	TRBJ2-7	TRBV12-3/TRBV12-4	CASTDRGQGLYEQYF
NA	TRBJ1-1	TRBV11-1	CASSPEVPGENTEAFF
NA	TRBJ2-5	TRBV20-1	CSARDKSEQETQYF
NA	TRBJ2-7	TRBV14	CASSTSGQFSSYEQYF
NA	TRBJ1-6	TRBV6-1	CASSDPGWEGSPLHF
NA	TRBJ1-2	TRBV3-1	CASSRQGAGAGGYTF
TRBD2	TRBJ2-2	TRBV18	CASSPISGRNTGELFF
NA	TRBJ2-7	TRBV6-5	CASSYLNYRDHEQYF
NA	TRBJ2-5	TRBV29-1	CSVGLSEETQYF
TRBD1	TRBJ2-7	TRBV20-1	CSIETGSSYEQYF
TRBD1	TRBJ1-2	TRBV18	CASSPGQGGFYGYTF
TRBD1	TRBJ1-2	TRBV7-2	CASRLGGGGDGYTF
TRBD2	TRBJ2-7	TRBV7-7	CASSVAGGNLYEQYF
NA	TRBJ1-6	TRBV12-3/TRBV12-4	CASSSRETTNSPLHF
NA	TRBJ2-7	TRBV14	CASSPRGQLGEQYF
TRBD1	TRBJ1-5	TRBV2	CAGSGAGGSNQPQHF
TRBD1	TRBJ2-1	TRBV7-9	CASSRGTGTYNEQFF
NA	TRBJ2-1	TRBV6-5	CASRIAKNEQFF
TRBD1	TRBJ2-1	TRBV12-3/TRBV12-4	CASSPRDRVYNEQFF
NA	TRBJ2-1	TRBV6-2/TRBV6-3	CASTLSSYNEQFF
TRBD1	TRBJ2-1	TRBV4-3	CASSSDREFYNEQFF
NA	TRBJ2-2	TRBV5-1	CASSLRSGAGELFF
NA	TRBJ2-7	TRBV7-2	CASSSRSLLSYEQYF
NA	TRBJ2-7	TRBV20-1	CSARDQGHDEQYF